This T cell receptor beta chain was observed in a study of response to subunit inactivated influenza vaccine. This clonotype has at least ten counts. The junction had 6 bases not matched to a gene; V was cut back by 3 bases and J by 5 bases. The CDR3 runs to 15 residues. CDR1 is SGHTA, CDR2 FQGNSA, per germline. TCRdb reprocessed the RT-PCR reads via MiXCR and lists one record per CDR3 protein. The repertoire includes 150,000 to 200,000 distinct CDR3 sequences, around 8.8% of them detected once, and roughly 10% sits in the top ten. The TCR was taken from a middle-aged man who received an inactivated influenza vaccine. This chain links TRBV7-2 with TRBJ2-5; 10 bases line up with TRBD2. The material was non-naive T cells sorted from PBMCs, obtained on the day of vaccination. CDR3 amino acids: CASSLASGSGETQYF. The CDR3 DNA is TGTGCCAGCAGCTTGGCTAGCGGGAGCGGTGAGACCCAGTACTTC.